This T cell receptor (beta chain) was identified during a study of OX40 agonist ivuxolimab in advanced cancers. Looking at the study overall: The study enrolled dose-escalation patients with hepatocellular carcinoma, melanoma, renal cell or head and neck cancer.

Using immunoSEQ multiplex PCR, the repertoire was profiled, and TCRdb retains in-frame clones only, with some absent. The data contain around 79,000 clones, roughly 90% of them singletons. The CDR3 spans 15 residues. The V gene's germline CDR1 is KGHSH and CDR2 LQKENI. V lost 4 bases and J lost 2; bases outside the gene matches: 2. Patients who had autoimmune disease history or got systemic immunosuppression were left out. This specimen was CD4+ or CD8+ T cells sorted from blood, taken in a trial of the OX40 agonist ivuxolimab. The V and J genes are TRBV18 and TRBJ2-6, with TRBD1 matching over 7 bases. The origin of this receptor is an adult with an advanced solid tumor such as melanoma, head and neck, liver or kidney cancer. DNA for the CDR3: TGTGCCAGCTCACTAACAGGGGCTGGGGCCAACGTCCTGACTTTC. Its translation: CASSLTGAGANVLTF.